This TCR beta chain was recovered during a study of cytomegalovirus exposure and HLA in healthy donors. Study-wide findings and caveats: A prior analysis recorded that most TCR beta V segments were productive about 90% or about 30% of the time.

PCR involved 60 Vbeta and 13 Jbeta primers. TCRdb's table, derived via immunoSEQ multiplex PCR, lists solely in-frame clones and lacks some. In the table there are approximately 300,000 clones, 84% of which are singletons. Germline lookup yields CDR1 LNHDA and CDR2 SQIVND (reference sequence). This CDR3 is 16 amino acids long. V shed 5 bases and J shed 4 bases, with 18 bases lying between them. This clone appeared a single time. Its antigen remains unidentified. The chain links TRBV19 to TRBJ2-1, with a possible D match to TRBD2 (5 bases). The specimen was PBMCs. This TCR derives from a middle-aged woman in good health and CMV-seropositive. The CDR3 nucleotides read TGTGCCAGTAGTCCACGGCCGAGATCGGGATACAATGAGCAGTTCTTC. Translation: CASSPRPRSGYNEQFF.